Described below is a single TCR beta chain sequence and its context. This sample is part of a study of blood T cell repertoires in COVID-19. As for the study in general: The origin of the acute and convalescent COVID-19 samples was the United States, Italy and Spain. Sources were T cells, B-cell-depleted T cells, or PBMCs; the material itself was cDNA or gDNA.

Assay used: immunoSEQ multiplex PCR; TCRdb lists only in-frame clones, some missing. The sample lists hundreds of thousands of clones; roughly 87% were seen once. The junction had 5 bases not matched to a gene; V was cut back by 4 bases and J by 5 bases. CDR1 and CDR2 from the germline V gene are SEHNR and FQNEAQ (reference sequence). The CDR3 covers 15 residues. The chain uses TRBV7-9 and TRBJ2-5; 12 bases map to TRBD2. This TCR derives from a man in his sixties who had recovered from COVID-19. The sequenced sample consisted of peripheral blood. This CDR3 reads CASSSLTSGGETQYF. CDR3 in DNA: TGTGCCAGCAGCTCCCTGACTAGCGGGGGTGAGACCCAGTACTTC.